This T cell receptor beta chain appears in the sequencing data of a study of T cell changes during pregnancy in multiple sclerosis. This CDR3 is 14 amino acids long. In germline, CDR1 is SGHTA, CDR2 FQGTGA. Between the trimmed V and J ends, which lost 2 bases and 5 bases, there was a span of 11 bases. Clones were read by immunoSEQ multiplex PCR, and TCRdb kept only the in-frame ones, dropping some. This table holds 70,000 to 90,000 clones, roughly nine tenths found once. This receptor was obtained from a female donor in good health, serving as a control in a pregnancy study. Some clones in this sample may be carry-over from other donors' samples. The sample consisted of PBMCs, taken in the first trimester of pregnancy. V usage is TRBV7-3 and J usage is TRBJ2-3, with D perhaps TRBD1 (6 bases). The CDR3 loop reads CASSLSAGEDTQYF. In DNA, the CDR3 is TGTGCCAGCAGCTTATCGGCAGGGGAAGATACGCAGTATTTT.